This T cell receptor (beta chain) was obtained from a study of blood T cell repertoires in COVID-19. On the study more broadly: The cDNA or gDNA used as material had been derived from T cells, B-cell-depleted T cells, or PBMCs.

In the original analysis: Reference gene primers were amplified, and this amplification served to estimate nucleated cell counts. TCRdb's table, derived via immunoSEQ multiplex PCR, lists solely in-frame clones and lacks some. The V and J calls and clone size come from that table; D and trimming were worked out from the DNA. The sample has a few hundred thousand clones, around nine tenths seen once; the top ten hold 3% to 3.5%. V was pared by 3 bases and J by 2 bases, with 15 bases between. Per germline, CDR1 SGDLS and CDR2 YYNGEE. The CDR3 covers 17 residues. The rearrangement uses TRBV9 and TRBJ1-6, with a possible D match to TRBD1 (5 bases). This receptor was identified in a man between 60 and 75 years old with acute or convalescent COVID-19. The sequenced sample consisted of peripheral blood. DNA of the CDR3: TGTGCCAGCAGCGGCGAAGCAGGGTTTCCCTATAATTCACCCCTCCACTTT. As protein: CASSGEAGFPYNSPLHF.